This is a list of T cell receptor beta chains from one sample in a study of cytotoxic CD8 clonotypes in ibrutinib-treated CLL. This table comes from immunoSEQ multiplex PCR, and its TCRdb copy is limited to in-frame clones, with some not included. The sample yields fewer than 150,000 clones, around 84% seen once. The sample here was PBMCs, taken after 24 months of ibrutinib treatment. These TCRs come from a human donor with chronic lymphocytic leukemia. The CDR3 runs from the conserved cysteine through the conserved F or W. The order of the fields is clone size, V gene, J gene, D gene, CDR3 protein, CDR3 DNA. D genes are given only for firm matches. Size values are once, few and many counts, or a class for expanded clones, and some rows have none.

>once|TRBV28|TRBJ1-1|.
CASSLDGPTEAFF
TGTGCCAGCAGTTTGGATGGGCCCACTGAAGCTTTCTTT
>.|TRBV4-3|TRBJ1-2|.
CASSQDTGYYGYTF
TGCGCCAGCAGCCAAGACACCGGGTACTATGGCTACACCTTC
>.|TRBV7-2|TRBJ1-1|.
CASTSLFRDSNTEAFF
TGTGCCAGCACCTCACTCTTCCGGGACTCGAACACTGAAGCTTTCTTT
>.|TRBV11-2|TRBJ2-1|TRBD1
CASSFDRGVYNEQFF
TGTGCCAGCAGCTTCGACAGGGGCGTCTACAATGAGCAGTTCTTC
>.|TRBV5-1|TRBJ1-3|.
CASSLDPGNTIYF
TGCGCCAGCAGCTTGGACCCGGGAAACACCATATATTTT
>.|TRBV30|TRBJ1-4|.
CAWSVGGSRGEKLFF
TGTGCCTGGAGTGTAGGGGGGTCGCGGGGTGAAAAACTGTTTTTT
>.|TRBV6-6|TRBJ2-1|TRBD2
CASSPGGGPYNEQFF
TGTGCCAGCAGCCCCGGGGGGGGTCCGTACAATGAGCAGTTCTTC
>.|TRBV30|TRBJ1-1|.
CAWSWGAPEAFF
TGTGCCTGGAGTTGGGGGGCCCCCGAAGCTTTCTTT
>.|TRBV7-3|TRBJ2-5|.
CASSAGPQNQETQYF
TGTGCCAGCAGCGCAGGGCCCCAGAACCAAGAGACCCAGTACTTC
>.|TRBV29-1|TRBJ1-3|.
CSGTSVGGNTIYF
TGCAGCGGGACATCGGTGGGGGGAAACACCATATATTTT
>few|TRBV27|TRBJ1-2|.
CASRPWGDGYTF
TGTGCCAGCAGGCCTTGGGGCGATGGCTACACCTTC
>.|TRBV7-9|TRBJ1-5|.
CASSVGGEYNQPQHF
TGTGCCAGCAGCGTGGGTGGGGAGTACAATCAGCCCCAGCATTTT
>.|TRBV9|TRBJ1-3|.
CASSVGGGSSGNTIYF
TGTGCCAGCAGCGTAGGGGGCGGAAGCTCTGGAAACACCATATATTTT
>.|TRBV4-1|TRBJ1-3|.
CASSPDGGGNTIYF
TGCGCCAGCAGCCCCGATGGGGGCGGAAACACCATATATTTT
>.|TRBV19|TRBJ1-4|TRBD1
CASSTGQGVEKLFF
TGTGCCAGTAGTACCGGACAGGGGGTTGAAAAACTGTTTTTT
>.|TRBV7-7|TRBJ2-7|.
CASSLSDISYEQYF
TGTGCCAGCAGCTTAAGTGACATCTCCTACGAGCAGTACTTC
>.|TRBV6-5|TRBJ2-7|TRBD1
CASRDRRSYEQYF
TGTGCCAGCAGGGACAGGCGTTCCTACGAGCAGTACTTC
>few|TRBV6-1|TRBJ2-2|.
CASSELSVGTGELFF
TGTGCCAGCAGTGAATTATCGGTGGGGACCGGGGAGCTGTTTTTT
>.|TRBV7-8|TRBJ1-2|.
CASSLGGRGDGYTF
TGTGCCAGCAGCTTAGGGGGCCGAGGGGATGGCTACACCTTC
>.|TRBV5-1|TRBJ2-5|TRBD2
CASSLGLAGAIEVPQYF
TGCGCCAGCAGCTTGGGACTAGCGGGGGCCATCGAAGTACCCCAGTACTTC
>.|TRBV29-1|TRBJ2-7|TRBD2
CSVEGTSGLYEQYF
TGCAGCGTCGAGGGGACTAGCGGACTTTACGAGCAGTACTTC